Below, one T cell receptor beta chain is given with its context. The data are from a study of T-cell memory formation after mild COVID-19. MiXCR, applied by TCRdb to the 5' RACE reads, yields one record per CDR3 protein. Of about 430,000 distinct CDR3 sequences in the sample, 20% to 25% were seen once. The junction had 3 bases not matched to a gene; V was cut back by 1 base and J by 7 bases. The CDR3 sequence is 13 residues long. CDR1 is SGHVS and CDR2 is FQNEAQ in the germline V gene. What was sequenced was PBMCs or a T cell subset sorted from them (not recorded which). This sequence joins TRBV7-8 and TRBJ1-1, with 7 bases that match TRBD1. The clonotype comes from an adult woman who had mild COVID-19 (a few samples of this study predate the infection). Cell type and time point are not known. The CDR3 protein is CASSLGGGVEAFF. CDR3 coding DNA: TGTGCCAGCAGCTTAGGAGGGGGCGTTGAAGCTTTCTTT.